These 20 T cell receptor beta chains came from one sample sequenced in a study of cytomegalovirus exposure and HLA in healthy donors. A multiplex PCR was run with 60 Vbeta primers and 13 Jbeta primers. This table comes from immunoSEQ multiplex PCR, and its TCRdb copy is limited to in-frame clones, with some not included. The sample records about 130,000 clones, approximately 82% being singletons. The source material was PBMCs. These receptor sequences come from a boy aged 2 to 10 in good health and CMV-seronegative.

In its sample, this clone was seen a few times. The rearrangement uses TRBV7-9 and TRBJ1-2; maybe TRBD1 (6 bases). Germline CDR1 reads SEHNR; CDR2 reads FQNEAQ (reference sequence). CDR3 length: 15 amino acids. V dropped 5 bases and J dropped 6 bases, with 19 bases sitting between them. In DNA, the CDR3 is TGTGCCAGCAGCCCCCTCGAATGGGGGCCGCATGGCTACACCTTC. Translated, it gives CASSPLEWGPHGYTF.

In its sample, this clone was seen a few times. V and J are TRBV4-2 and TRBJ2-7, with a possible D match to TRBD2 (6 bases). The CDR3 extends over 15 amino acids. V lost 3 bases and J lost 1, with 13 bases in between. The germline V gene has CDR1 LGHNA and CDR2 YNFKEQ. CDR3 protein: CASSHRAGESYEQYF. DNA of the CDR3: TGTGCCAGCAGCCACCGAGCGGGCGAATCCTACGAGCAGTACTTC.

The J gene is TRBJ2-2, the V gene TRBV11-3; 10 bases are shared with TRBD2. The CDR3 consists of 16 residues. Germline V gene lookup returns CDR1 SGHNT and CDR2 YENEEA. The J segment lost 6 bases and the V segment lost 8 bases, leaving 12 bases of the junction unmatched. The CDR3 bases are TGTGCCAGCGCCTCGGCTAAGCGGGAGGGCCCCGGGGAGCTGTTTTTT. It codes for CASASAKREGPGELFF.

The chain links TRBV11-2 to TRBJ1-1; 10 bases are a match to TRBD1. The CDR3 loop spans 14 amino acids. In germline, CDR1 is SGHAT, CDR2 FQNNGV. V was clipped by 3 bases and J by 2 bases; unmatched bases: 0. The CDR3 bases are TGTGCCAGCAGCTTGACAGGGGGCAACACTGAAGCTTTCTTT. Its protein is CASSLTGGNTEAFF.

The chain combines TRBV5-4 with TRBJ1-4, with TRBD1 as a possible D gene (6 bases). Germline V gene lookup returns CDR1 SGHNT and CDR2 YYREEE (reference sequence). With 0 bases removed from V and 0 bases from J, the gap between germline ends came to 12 bases. The CDR3 is 17 amino acids. DNA of the CDR3: TGTGCCAGCAGCTTGGGGGGGAAGGGGGCAACTAATGAAAAACTGTTTTTT. Translating gives CASSLGGKGATNEKLFF.

This clone is a singleton in its sample. The chain carries TRBV5-1 and TRBJ2-5, with D possibly TRBD1 on 5 matching bases. The CDR3 spans 14 residues. Germline loops: CDR1 SGHRS, CDR2 YFSETQ. Trimming took 1 base from V and 4 from J, leaving 11 bases between them. This chain's CDR3 is CASSLSQGRETQYF. For the CDR3, the DNA is TGCGCCAGCAGCTTGTCTCAGGGCCGAGAGACCCAGTACTTC. The variable domain in full, with the rest retrieved from reference TRBV5-1 and TRBJ2-5, is KAGVTQTPRYLIKTRGQQVTLSCSPISGHRSVSWYQQTPGQGLQFLFEYFSETQRNKGNFPGRFSGRQFSNSRSEMNVSTLELGDSALYLCASSLSQGRETQYFGPGTRLLVL.

The chain carries TRBV5-1 and TRBJ1-1; TRBD1 agrees at 9 bases. Germline trimming cut 3 bases from V and 6 bases from J; bases unmatched to any gene: 15. Germline V gene sequence: CDR1 SGHRS, CDR2 YFSETQ. The CDR3 spans 17 residues. This CDR3 reads CASSSSPSTGGSAEAFF. The CDR3 DNA reads as TGCGCCAGCAGCTCGTCACCTTCGACAGGGGGAAGTGCTGAAGCTTTCTTT.

The genes are TRBV6-6 and TRBJ2-1, with TRBD2 identical over 9 bases. The CDR3 runs 15 residues. Germline CDR1 is MNHNY and CDR2 is SVGAGI (reference sequence). The trim removed 0 bases at V and 5 bases at J, leaving 2 bases unmatched. This CDR3 is CASSYSREGHNEQFF. CDR3 DNA sequence: TGTGCCAGCAGTTACTCGCGGGAGGGACACAATGAGCAGTTCTTC.

This clone has just one count. J is TRBJ2-3 and V is TRBV9, with 9 bases fitting TRBD2. The CDR3 runs to 15 residues. V was clipped by 4 bases and J by 4 bases; unmatched bases: 7. CDR1 SGDLS and CDR2 YYNGEE come from the germline V gene. The CDR3 DNA is TGTGCCAGCAGCCCGAATAGCGGGAGCTCAGATACGCAGTATTTT. Its translation is CASSPNSGSSDTQYF.

J is TRBJ2-1 and V is TRBV19, with D tentatively TRBD1 (5 bases). Germline values: CDR1 LNHDA, CDR2 SQIVND (reference sequence). Trimming left V 3 bases short and J 4 bases short, with 10 bases between. CDR3 length: 14 residues. This CDR3 is CASSIPTAYNEQFF. The CDR3 DNA reads TGTGCCAGTAGTATCCCGACAGCTTACAATGAGCAGTTCTTC.

The V and J genes are TRBV6-1 and TRBJ2-1; perhaps TRBD2 as D (7 bases). Germline V gene data show CDR1 as MNHNS and CDR2 as SASEGT. The V end was cut by 2 bases, the J end by 4 bases, with 15 bases between. The CDR3 is made up of 16 amino acids. The CDR3 bases are TGTGCCAGCAGTGAACTTGCGGGGGCCCCTTACAATGAGCAGTTCTTC. Translating gives CASSELAGAPYNEQFF.

The CDR3 region has the DNA TGTGCCAGCTCACCACCGTTAGGGGACTATGGCTACACCTTC. Protein sequence: CASSPPLGDYGYTF. The V gene is TRBV18, the J gene TRBJ1-2, with a possible D match to TRBD1 (5 bases). The CDR3 spans 14 residues. V was clipped by 0 bases and J by 3 bases, with 8 bases between them. Germline V lookup: CDR1 KGHSH, CDR2 LQKENI. The full variable domain, its missing parts supplied by reference TRBV18 and TRBJ1-2, is NAGVMQNPRHLVRRRGQEARLRCSPMKGHSHVYWYRQLPEEGLKFMVYLQKENIIDESGMPKERFSAEFPKEGPSILRIQQVVRGDSAAYFCASSPPLGDYGYTFGSGTRLTVV.

V gene TRBV4-3 combines with J gene TRBJ1-5, with 9 positions matching TRBD1. Germline V gene sequence: CDR1 LGHNA, CDR2 YSLEER. The CDR3 spans 16 residues. Germline trimming cut 5 bases from V and 0 bases from J; bases unmatched to any gene: 5. CDR3 residues: CASSAGTGYSNQPQHF. Written as DNA, the CDR3 is TGCGCCAGCAGCGCCGGGACAGGGTATAGCAATCAGCCCCAGCATTTT.

The V call is TRBV6-1, the J call TRBJ1-1; maybe TRBD1 (5 bases). CDR3 size: 13 residues. The ends were cut back, 11 bases at V and 3 bases at J, with 16 bases in the middle. Germline V gives CDR1 MNHNS, CDR2 SASEGT. In nucleotides, the CDR3 is TGTGCCGCTGGGGGGGGTGCGTACACTGAAGCTTTCTTT. It specifies CAAGGGAYTEAFF.

The chain links TRBV11-2 to TRBJ2-1; weak D call: TRBD2 (5 bases). V lost 1 base and J 9 bases, leaving 10 bases between the germline ends. Germline loops: CDR1 SGHAT, CDR2 FQNNGV. The CDR3 extends over 13 amino acids. The CDR3, as DNA: TGTGCCAGCAGCTTAGGTTCGGGAACTGAGCAGTTCTTC. Protein product: CASSLGSGTEQFF.

V gene TRBV15 combines with J gene TRBJ1-5; D is unclear. The CDR3 consists of 14 residues. V lost 0 bases to trimming and J lost 8 bases, with 11 bases between them. Germline-derived CDR1 and CDR2 are LNHNV and YYDKDF (reference sequence). The CDR3: CATSRDGPAEPQHF. CDR3 DNA sequence: TGTGCCACCAGCAGAGATGGCCCCGCGGAGCCCCAGCATTTT.

The count of this clone is one. The chain couples TRBV6-6 to TRBJ1-2, with 9 bases identical to TRBD1. Germline CDR1 reads MNHNY; CDR2 reads SVGAGI (reference sequence). The CDR3 spans 14 residues. V was pared by 6 bases and J by 3 bases, with 5 bases of the junction left unmatched. CDR3 residues: CASSPWTGDYGYTF. The DNA for the CDR3 is TGTGCCAGCAGCCCCTGGACAGGGGACTATGGCTACACCTTC.

V gene TRBV6-1 combines with J gene TRBJ2-1, with 10 bases aligning to TRBD2. This CDR3 region has 12 residues. Germline lookup yields CDR1 MNHNS and CDR2 SASEGT. The CDR3 DNA sequence: TGTTCCACTAGCGGGGACTACAATGAGCAGTTCTTC. It codes for CSTSGDYNEQFF.

The V and J genes are TRBV30 and TRBJ1-1, with D perhaps matching TRBD1 (5 bases). CDR1 is GTSNPN and CDR2 is SVGIG in the germline V gene (reference sequence). The V gene lost 5 bases and the J gene lost 1 base, with 11 bases spanning the gap. The CDR3 has 13 residues. The CDR3 nucleotides read TGTGCCTGGGCCTTGGGGGGGAACACTGAAGCTTTCTTT. Its protein is CAWALGGNTEAFF.

This chain uses TRBV19 with TRBJ2-2; the D gene is possibly TRBD1 (5 bases). CDR3 length equals 14 residues. Per germline, CDR1 LNHDA and CDR2 SQIVND (reference sequence). V shed 6 bases and J shed 0 bases, with 8 bases lying between them. CDR3 bases: TGTGCCAGTAGACTGGACACGAACACCGGGGAGCTGTTTTTT. Translating gives CASRLDTNTGELFF.